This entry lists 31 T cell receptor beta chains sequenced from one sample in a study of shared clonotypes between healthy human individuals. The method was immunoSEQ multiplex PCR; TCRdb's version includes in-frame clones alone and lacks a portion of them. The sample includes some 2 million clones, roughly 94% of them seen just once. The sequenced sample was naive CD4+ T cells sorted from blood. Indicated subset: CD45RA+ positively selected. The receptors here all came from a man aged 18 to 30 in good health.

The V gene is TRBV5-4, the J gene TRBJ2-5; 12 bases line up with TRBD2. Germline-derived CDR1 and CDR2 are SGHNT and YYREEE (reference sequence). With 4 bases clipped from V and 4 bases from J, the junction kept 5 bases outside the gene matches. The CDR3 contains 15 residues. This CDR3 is CASSTLAGGPETQYF. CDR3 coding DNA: TGTGCCAGCAGCACACTAGCGGGGGGACCAGAGACCCAGTACTTC.

DNA for the CDR3: TGTGCCACCAGCAGTCGCCTGGCCACTGAAGCTTTCTTT. It translates to CATSSRLATEAFF. The rearrangement links TRBV15 to TRBJ1-1, with no clear D. Germline CDR1 is LNHNV and CDR2 is YYDKDF (reference sequence). The CDR3 is 13 residues long. V was clipped by 3 bases and J by 4 bases, with 9 bases between them.

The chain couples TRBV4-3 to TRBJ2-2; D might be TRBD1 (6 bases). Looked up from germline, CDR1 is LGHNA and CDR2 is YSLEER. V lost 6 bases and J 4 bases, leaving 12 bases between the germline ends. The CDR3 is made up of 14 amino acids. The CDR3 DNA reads TGCGCCAGCAGTCGGACAGCGCCCACCGGGGAGCTGTTTTTT. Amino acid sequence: CASSRTAPTGELFF.

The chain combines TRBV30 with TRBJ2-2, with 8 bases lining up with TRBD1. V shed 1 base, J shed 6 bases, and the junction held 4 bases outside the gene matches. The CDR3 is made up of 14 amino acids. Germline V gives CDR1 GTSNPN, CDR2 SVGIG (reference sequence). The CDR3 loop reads CAWSEQDRAGELFF. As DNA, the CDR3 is TGTGCCTGGAGTGAGCAGGACAGGGCCGGGGAGCTGTTTTTT.

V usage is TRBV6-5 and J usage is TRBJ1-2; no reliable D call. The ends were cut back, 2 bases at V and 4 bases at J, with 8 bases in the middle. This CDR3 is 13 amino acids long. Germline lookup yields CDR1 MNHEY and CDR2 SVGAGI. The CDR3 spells CASSYRHSYGYTF. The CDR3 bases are TGTGCCAGCAGTTACCGTCACTCCTATGGCTACACCTTC.

The CDR3 spells CASSFQGTNQPQHF. CDR3 in DNA: TGTGCCAGTAGTTTCCAGGGAACCAATCAGCCCCAGCATTTT. This chain connects TRBV19 to TRBJ1-5; the D gene is possibly TRBD1 (5 bases). Trimming pared 5 bases from V and 3 bases from J, leaving 11 bases between. CDR3 length: 14 residues. In germline, CDR1 is LNHDA, CDR2 SQIVND (reference sequence).

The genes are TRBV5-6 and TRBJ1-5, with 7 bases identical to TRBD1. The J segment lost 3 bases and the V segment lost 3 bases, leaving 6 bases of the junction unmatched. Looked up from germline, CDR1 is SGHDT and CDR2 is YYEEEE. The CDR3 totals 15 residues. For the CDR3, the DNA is TGTGCCAGCAGCTCGGGACAGCTTTACAATCAGCCCCAGCATTTT. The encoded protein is CASSSGQLYNQPQHF.

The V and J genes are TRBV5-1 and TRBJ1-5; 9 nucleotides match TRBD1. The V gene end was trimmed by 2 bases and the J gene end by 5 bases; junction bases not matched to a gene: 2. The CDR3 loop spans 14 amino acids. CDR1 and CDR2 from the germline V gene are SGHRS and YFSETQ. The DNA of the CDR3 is TGCGCCAGCAGCTTACAGGGGGCGGATCAGCCCCAGCATTTT. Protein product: CASSLQGADQPQHF.

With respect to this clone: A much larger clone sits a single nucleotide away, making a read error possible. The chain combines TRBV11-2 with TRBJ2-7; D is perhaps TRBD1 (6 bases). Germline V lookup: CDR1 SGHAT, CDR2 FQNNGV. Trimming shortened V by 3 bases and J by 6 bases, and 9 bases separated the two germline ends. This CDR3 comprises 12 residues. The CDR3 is CASSFDRSEQYF. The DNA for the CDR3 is TGTGCCAGCAGCTTCGACAGGTCCGAGCAGTACTTC.

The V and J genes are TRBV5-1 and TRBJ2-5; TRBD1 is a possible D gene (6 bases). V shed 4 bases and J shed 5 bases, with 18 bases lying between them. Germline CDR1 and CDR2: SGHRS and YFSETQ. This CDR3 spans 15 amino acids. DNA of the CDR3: TGCGCCAGCAGCGCGGCGGGTGGGGGCCGGGAGACCCAGTACTTC. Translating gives CASSAAGGGRETQYF.

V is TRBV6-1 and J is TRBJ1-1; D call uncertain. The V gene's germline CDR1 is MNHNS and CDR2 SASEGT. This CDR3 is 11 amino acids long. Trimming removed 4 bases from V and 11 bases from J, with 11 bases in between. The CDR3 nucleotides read TGTGCCAGCAGTGTGGGCCGCCGGGCTTTCTTT. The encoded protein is CASSVGRRAFF.

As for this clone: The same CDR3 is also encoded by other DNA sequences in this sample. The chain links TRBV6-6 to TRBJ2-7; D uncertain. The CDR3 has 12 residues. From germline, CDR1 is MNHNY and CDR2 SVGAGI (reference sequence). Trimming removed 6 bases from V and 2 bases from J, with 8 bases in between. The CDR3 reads CASSPAAYEQYF. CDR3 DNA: TGTGCCAGCAGCCCCGCGGCCTACGAGCAGTACTTC.

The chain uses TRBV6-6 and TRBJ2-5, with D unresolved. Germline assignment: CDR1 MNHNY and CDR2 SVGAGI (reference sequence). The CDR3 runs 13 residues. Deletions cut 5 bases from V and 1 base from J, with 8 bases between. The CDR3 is CASSLRTQETQYF. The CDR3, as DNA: TGTGCCAGCAGTCTCCGGACCCAAGAGACCCAGTACTTC.

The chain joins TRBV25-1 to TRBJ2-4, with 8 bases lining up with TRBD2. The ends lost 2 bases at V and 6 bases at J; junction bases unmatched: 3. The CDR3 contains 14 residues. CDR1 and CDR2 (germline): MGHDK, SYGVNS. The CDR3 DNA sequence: TGTGCCAGCAGTGAAGGCGGGGGGTCAAACATTCAGTACTTC. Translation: CASSEGGGSNIQYF.

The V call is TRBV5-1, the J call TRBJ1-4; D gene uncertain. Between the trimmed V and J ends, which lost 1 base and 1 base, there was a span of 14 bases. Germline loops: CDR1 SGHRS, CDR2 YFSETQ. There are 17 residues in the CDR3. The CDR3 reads CASSLSAGRGTNEKLFF. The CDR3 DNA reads TGCGCCAGCAGCTTGTCGGCCGGCCGGGGAACTAATGAAAAACTGTTTTTT.

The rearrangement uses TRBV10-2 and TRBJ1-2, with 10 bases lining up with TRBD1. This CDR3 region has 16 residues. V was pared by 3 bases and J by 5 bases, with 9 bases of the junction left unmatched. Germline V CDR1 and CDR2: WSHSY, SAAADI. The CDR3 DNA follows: TGCGCCAGCAGTGAAACCCCGACAGGGGGCAGTTATGGCTACACCTTC. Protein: CASSETPTGGSYGYTF.

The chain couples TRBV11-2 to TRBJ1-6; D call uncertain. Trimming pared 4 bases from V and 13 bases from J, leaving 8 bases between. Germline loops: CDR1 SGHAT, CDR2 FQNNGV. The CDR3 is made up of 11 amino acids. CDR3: CASSSLTPLHF. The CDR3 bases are TGTGCCAGCAGCTCCCTGACCCCCCTCCACTTT.

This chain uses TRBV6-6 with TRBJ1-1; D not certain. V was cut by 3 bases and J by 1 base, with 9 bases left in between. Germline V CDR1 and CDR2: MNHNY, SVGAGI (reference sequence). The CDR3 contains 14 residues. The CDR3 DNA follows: TGTGCCAGCAGTTATCAACAGCAGAACACTGAAGCTTTCTTT. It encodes CASSYQQQNTEAFF.

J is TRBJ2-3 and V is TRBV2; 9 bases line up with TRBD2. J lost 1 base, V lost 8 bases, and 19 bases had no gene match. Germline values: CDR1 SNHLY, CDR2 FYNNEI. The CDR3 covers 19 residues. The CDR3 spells CASPPTLHLGGGGTDTQYF. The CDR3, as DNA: TGTGCCAGCCCCCCGACGCTGCATCTGGGCGGGGGGGGCACAGATACGCAGTATTTT.

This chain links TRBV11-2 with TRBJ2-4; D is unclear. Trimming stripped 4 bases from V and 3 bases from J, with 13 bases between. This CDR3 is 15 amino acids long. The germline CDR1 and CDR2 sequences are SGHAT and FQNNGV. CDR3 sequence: CASSSGQMGKNIQYF. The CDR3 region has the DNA TGTGCCAGCAGCTCGGGCCAAATGGGCAAAAACATTCAGTACTTC. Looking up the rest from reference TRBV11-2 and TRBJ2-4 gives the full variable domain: EAGVAQSPRYKIIEKRQSVAFWCNPISGHATLYWYQQILGQGPKLLIQFQNNGVVDDSQLPKDRFSAERLKGVDSTLKIQPAKLEDSAVYLCASSSGQMGKNIQYFGAGTRLSVL.

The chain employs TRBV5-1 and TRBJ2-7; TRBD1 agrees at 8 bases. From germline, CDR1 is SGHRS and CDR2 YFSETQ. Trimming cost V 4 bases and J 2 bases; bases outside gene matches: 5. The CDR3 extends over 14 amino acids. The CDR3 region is CASSEPTGAYEQYF. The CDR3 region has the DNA TGCGCCAGCAGCGAACCGACAGGGGCCTACGAGCAGTACTTC.

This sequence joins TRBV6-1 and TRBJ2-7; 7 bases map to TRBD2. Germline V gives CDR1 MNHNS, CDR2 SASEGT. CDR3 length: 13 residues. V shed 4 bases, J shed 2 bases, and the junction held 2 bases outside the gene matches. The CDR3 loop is CASSAGGTYEQYF. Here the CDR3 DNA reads TGTGCCAGCAGTGCCGGGGGGACCTACGAGCAGTACTTC.

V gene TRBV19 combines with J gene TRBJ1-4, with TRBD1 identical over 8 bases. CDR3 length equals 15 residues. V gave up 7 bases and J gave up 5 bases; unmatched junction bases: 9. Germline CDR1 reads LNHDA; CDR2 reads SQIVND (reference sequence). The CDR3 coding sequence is TGTGCCAGTACGCCGCAGGGGGCGGGGAATGAAAAACTGTTTTTT. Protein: CASTPQGAGNEKLFF.

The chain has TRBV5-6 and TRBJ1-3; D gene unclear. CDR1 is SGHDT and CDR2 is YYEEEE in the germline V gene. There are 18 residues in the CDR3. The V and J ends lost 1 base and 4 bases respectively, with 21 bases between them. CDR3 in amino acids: CASSLWARSRSLGNTIYF. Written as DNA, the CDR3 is TGTGCCAGCAGCTTGTGGGCCAGAAGCCGTTCACTCGGAAACACCATATATTTT.

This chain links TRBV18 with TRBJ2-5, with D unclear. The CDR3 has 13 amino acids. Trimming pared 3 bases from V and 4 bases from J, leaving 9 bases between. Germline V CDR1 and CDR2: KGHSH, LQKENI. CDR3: CASSPIGAETQYF. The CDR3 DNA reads TGTGCCAGCTCACCCATCGGTGCAGAGACCCAGTACTTC.

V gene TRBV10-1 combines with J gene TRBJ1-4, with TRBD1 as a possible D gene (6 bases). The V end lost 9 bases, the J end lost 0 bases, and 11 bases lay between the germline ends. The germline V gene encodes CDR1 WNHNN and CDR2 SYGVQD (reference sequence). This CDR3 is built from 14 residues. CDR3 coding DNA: TGCGCCAGTAGAGGGGGTGCAACTAATGAAAAACTGTTTTTT. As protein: CASRGGATNEKLFF.

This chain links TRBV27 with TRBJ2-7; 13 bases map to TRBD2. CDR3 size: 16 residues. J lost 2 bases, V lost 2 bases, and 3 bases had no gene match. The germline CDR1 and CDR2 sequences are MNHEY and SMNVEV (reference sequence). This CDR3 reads CASSLTGTSGAYEQYF. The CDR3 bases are TGTGCCAGCAGTTTAACCGGGACTAGCGGGGCCTACGAGCAGTACTTC.

In nucleotides, the CDR3 is TGTGCCATCAGTGCCGACAGGGTCCCCGGGGAGCTGTTTTTT. Translation gives CAISADRVPGELFF. The chain is built from TRBV10-3 and TRBJ2-2; 7 bases agree with TRBD1. The CDR3 has 14 amino acids. Germline trimming cut 4 bases from V and 6 bases from J; bases unmatched to any gene: 5. The V gene's germline CDR1 is ENHRY and CDR2 SYGVKD.

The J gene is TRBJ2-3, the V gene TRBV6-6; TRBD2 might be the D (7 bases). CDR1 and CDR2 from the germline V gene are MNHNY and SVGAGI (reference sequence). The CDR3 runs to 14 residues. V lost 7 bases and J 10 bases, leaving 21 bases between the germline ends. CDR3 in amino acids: CASTPGEAGDPQYF. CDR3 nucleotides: TGTGCCAGCACCCCAGGGGAGGCGGGGGACCCGCAGTATTTT.

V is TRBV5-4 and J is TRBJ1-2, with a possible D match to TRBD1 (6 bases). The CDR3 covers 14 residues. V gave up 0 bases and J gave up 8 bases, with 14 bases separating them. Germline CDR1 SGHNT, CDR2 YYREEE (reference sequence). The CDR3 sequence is CASSLDMDREGYTF. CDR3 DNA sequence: TGTGCCAGCAGCTTGGATATGGACAGAGAGGGCTACACCTTC.

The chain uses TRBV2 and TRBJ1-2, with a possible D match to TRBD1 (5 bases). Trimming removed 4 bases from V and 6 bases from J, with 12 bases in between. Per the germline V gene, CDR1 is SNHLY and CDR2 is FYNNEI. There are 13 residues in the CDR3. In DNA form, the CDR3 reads TGTGCCAGCAGTGTTATAGGGGCCGATGGCTACACCTTC. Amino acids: CASSVIGADGYTF.